Below are 14 T cell receptor beta chains sequenced from a single sample in a study of blood T cell repertoires in COVID-19. Clones were sequenced by immunoSEQ multiplex PCR, and TCRdb holds only the in-frame ones, with some missing. The repertoire has 100,000 to 150,000 clones, around nine tenths of them found once; the top ten carry 2.1%. Sequenced: peripheral blood. These receptors were taken from a man aged 50 to 60 with COVID-19, enrolled during active disease.

The chain is built from TRBV9 and TRBJ1-5; 7 nucleotides match TRBD1. Germline CDR1 and CDR2: SGDLS and YYNGEE. This CDR3 has 15 amino acids. V was pared by 4 bases and J by 1 base, with 5 bases of the junction left unmatched. The CDR3 sequence: CASSPGTASNQPQHF. Here the CDR3 DNA reads TGTGCCAGCAGCCCCGGGACAGCGAGCAATCAGCCCCAGCATTTT.

This chain connects TRBV19 to TRBJ2-2; 7 bases line up with TRBD2. Germline values: CDR1 LNHDA, CDR2 SQIVND (reference sequence). V was clipped by 2 bases and J by 4 bases; unmatched bases: 4. The CDR3 length is 15 residues. CDR3 sequence: CASSISGRATGELFF. Here the CDR3 DNA reads TGTGCCAGTAGTATAAGTGGGAGGGCCACCGGGGAGCTGTTTTTT.

The chain combines TRBV7-2 with TRBJ2-7, with D unresolved. Germline loops: CDR1 SGHTA, CDR2 FQGNSA. The CDR3 has 14 amino acids. V lost 2 bases, J lost 0 bases, and 8 bases lay in between. CDR3 coding DNA: TGTGCCAGCAGCTTACAGTTTGACTCCTACGAGCAGTACTTC. Its protein is CASSLQFDSYEQYF.

This clone was recorded only once. The chain employs TRBV27 and TRBJ1-5; TRBD1 matches 7 bases. The germline CDR1 and CDR2 sequences are MNHEY and SMNVEV (reference sequence). The CDR3 loop spans 17 amino acids. V shed 5 bases, J shed 2 bases, and the junction held 12 bases outside the gene matches. The DNA of the CDR3 is TGTGCCAGCAGTCGCACGAAACGACAGGGAGGCAATCAGCCCCAGCATTTT. It encodes CASSRTKRQGGNQPQHF.

The genes are TRBV5-1 and TRBJ2-2; the D gene is possibly TRBD2 (6 bases). CDR1 is SGHRS, CDR2 YFSETQ, per germline. The CDR3 covers 13 residues. V lost 6 bases and J 6 bases, leaving 12 bases between the germline ends. The CDR3 DNA follows: TGCGCCAGCACACCCCTAGCGCCCGGGGAGCTGTTTTTT. Translated: CASTPLAPGELFF.

The rearrangement joins TRBV5-5 to TRBJ2-6; D unresolved. Trimming cost V 1 base and J 1 base, with 12 bases left between them. Germline CDR1 is SGHKS and CDR2 is YYEKEE (reference sequence). The CDR3 covers 17 residues. The CDR3 reads CASSLPPGQSGANVLTF. The CDR3 DNA reads TGTGCCAGCAGCTTGCCGCCAGGCCAATCTGGGGCCAACGTCCTGACTTTC.

The CDR3, as DNA: TGTGCCAGCAGCCATGGGGGGGGGTGGAATGAGCAGTTCTTC. Protein product: CASSHGGGWNEQFF. The J gene is TRBJ2-1, the V gene TRBV7-2; 7 nucleotides match TRBD2. There are 14 residues in the CDR3. V lost 5 bases, J lost 7 bases, and 8 bases stayed unmatched. Germline-derived CDR1 and CDR2 are SGHTA and FQGNSA.

The gene calls are TRBV5-1 and TRBJ2-3; D perhaps matches TRBD2 (6 bases). CDR1 and CDR2 from the germline V gene are SGHRS and YFSETQ. The CDR3 runs to 14 residues. Trimming cost V 1 base and J 4 bases, with 10 bases left between them. This CDR3 reads CASSLTRESDTQYF. The CDR3, as DNA: TGCGCCAGCAGCTTGACCCGGGAGTCAGATACGCAGTATTTT.

This clone was picked up a small number of times. The J gene is TRBJ2-1, the V gene TRBV10-1, with D maybe TRBD2 (6 bases). This CDR3 contains 13 residues. Germline V CDR1 and CDR2: WNHNN, SYGVQD (reference sequence). V dropped 8 bases and J dropped 9 bases, with 17 bases sitting between them. The CDR3 sequence is CASSDPPGLEQFF. Here the CDR3 DNA reads TGCGCCAGCTCCGACCCACCGGGACTTGAGCAGTTCTTC.

V and J are TRBV29-1 and TRBJ1-4; no reliable D call. The V and J ends lost 1 base and 10 bases respectively, with 19 bases between them. This CDR3 contains 15 residues. Per the germline V gene, CDR1 is SQVTM and CDR2 is ANQGSEA. The CDR3 reads CSVEAPSRISGKLFF. The CDR3 coding sequence is TGCAGCGTTGAAGCTCCTAGTCGTATATCTGGAAAACTGTTTTTT.

V gene TRBV11-2 combines with J gene TRBJ2-5; D is possibly TRBD2 (5 bases). V shed 5 bases and J shed 0 bases, with 7 bases lying between them. This CDR3 is 13 amino acids long. Germline CDR1 SGHAT, CDR2 FQNNGV. DNA of the CDR3: TGTGCCAGCAGCCGTAGCGACCAAGAGACCCAGTACTTC. Translating it yields CASSRSDQETQYF. The full variable domain, with the rest looked up from reference TRBV11-2 and TRBJ2-5, is EAGVAQSPRYKIIEKRQSVAFWCNPISGHATLYWYQQILGQGPKLLIQFQNNGVVDDSQLPKDRFSAERLKGVDSTLKIQPAKLEDSAVYLCASSRSDQETQYFGPGTRLLVL.

The chain links TRBV18 to TRBJ2-5; D is unresolved. The germline CDR1 and CDR2 sequences are KGHSH and LQKENI. This CDR3 comprises 14 residues. The V end was cut by 0 bases, the J end by 2 bases, with 7 bases between. The CDR3 region is CASSPPNGQETQYF. The CDR3 DNA is TGTGCCAGCTCACCACCGAACGGGCAAGAGACCCAGTACTTC.

The rearrangement links TRBV29-1 to TRBJ2-1, with D perhaps matching TRBD2 (6 bases). The CDR3 sequence is 14 residues long. From germline, CDR1 is SQVTM and CDR2 ANQGSEA. Trimming took 6 bases from V and 3 from J, leaving 15 bases between them. The CDR3 DNA is TGCAGCGTGACCACGGGGGAGGTCTACAATGAGCAGTTCTTC. Amino acid sequence: CSVTTGEVYNEQFF.

The chain has TRBV5-1 and TRBJ2-3; TRBD2 is a possible D gene (5 bases). The CDR3 loop spans 12 amino acids. Germline V gene data show CDR1 as SGHRS and CDR2 as YFSETQ. Trimming left V 4 bases short and J 5 bases short, with 8 bases between. This CDR3 reads CASSPGRDTQYF. The CDR3 coding sequence is TGCGCCAGCAGCCCTGGGAGAGATACGCAGTATTTT.